These 26 T cell receptor beta chains originate from one sample sequenced in a study of radiation and T cells in renal cell carcinoma. Profiling relied on immunoSEQ multiplex PCR, and the TCRdb table lists in-frame clones only, not all of them. The sample lists about 150,000 clones; roughly 87% were seen once. The time point is: blood 2 weeks post-SBRT. Regarding treatment: 15 Gy SBRT to primary tumor, nephrectomy 4 weeks later. Material: blood, obtained from a patient whose treatment included radiotherapy and nephrectomy. The receptors were gathered from a woman in her forties or fifties with renal cell carcinoma.

The genes are TRBV28 and TRBJ1-5; 12 bases map to TRBD1. CDR3 size: 15 residues. V lost 6 bases, J lost 6 bases, and 6 bases stayed unmatched. In germline, CDR1 is MDHEN, CDR2 SYDVKM. CDR3 coding DNA: TGTGCCAGCAGACCTGGGACAGGGGGCCCTCAGCCCCAGCATTTT. Its protein is CASRPGTGGPQPQHF.

This clone was counted a single time. The chain carries TRBV18 and TRBJ2-2, with 7 bases identical to TRBD2. Germline V lookup: CDR1 KGHSH, CDR2 LQKENI. The CDR3 consists of 15 residues. J lost 6 bases, V lost 3 bases, and 7 bases had no gene match. The CDR3 region is CASSPAGGSAGELFF. Here the CDR3 DNA reads TGTGCCAGCTCACCTGCCGGGGGGTCTGCCGGGGAGCTGTTTTTT.

The J gene is TRBJ1-2, the V gene TRBV5-6, with unresolved D. Germline V gene lookup returns CDR1 SGHDT and CDR2 YYEEEE. This CDR3 is 12 amino acids long. V was clipped by 0 bases and J by 8 bases, with 8 bases between them. Written as DNA, the CDR3 is TGTGCCAGCAGCTTGGATTATTTAGGCTACACCTTC. Encoded protein: CASSLDYLGYTF.

The V and J genes are TRBV19 and TRBJ2-7; 13 bases map to TRBD2. The trim removed 4 bases at V and 0 bases at J, leaving 9 bases unmatched. Germline-derived CDR1 and CDR2 are LNHDA and SQIVND (reference sequence). The CDR3 has 18 amino acids. CDR3 in amino acids: CASSTGLAGAKISYEQYF. The CDR3 DNA follows: TGTGCCAGTAGTACCGGACTAGCGGGGGCCAAAATCTCCTACGAGCAGTACTTC.

The rearrangement uses TRBV6-5 and TRBJ2-2; unclear D gene. This CDR3 region has 15 residues. The V and J ends lost 2 bases and 6 bases respectively, with 13 bases between them. Germline V CDR1 and CDR2: MNHEY, SVGAGI. The CDR3 reads CASSYVRKLAGELFF. CDR3 nucleotide sequence: TGTGCCAGCAGTTACGTGAGAAAACTGGCCGGGGAGCTGTTTTTT.

The genes are TRBV6-6 and TRBJ2-3; D call uncertain. CDR3 length: 12 amino acids. Germline lookup yields CDR1 MNHNY and CDR2 SVGAGI (reference sequence). The V end was cut by 7 bases, the J end by 1 base, with 6 bases between. This CDR3 is CASTRGTDTQYF. CDR3 nucleotide sequence: TGTGCCAGCACTCGGGGCACAGATACGCAGTATTTT.

The rearrangement links TRBV2 to TRBJ1-1; 8 bases match TRBD1. Per germline, CDR1 SNHLY and CDR2 FYNNEI. J lost 1 base, V lost 5 bases, and 3 bases had no gene match. The CDR3 runs to 14 residues. CDR3 nucleotide sequence: TGTGCCAGCAGTCCACAGGGGGGGAACACTGAAGCTTTCTTT. Protein: CASSPQGGNTEAFF.

This CDR3 is CASSIVLTGGFQPQHF. DNA of the CDR3: TGTGCCAGTAGTATAGTACTAACAGGGGGCTTTCAGCCCCAGCATTTT. The J gene is TRBJ1-5, the V gene TRBV19, with 9 positions matching TRBD1. The CDR3 extends over 16 amino acids. With 1 base clipped from V and 6 bases from J, the junction kept 7 bases outside the gene matches. Germline CDR1 and CDR2: LNHDA and SQIVND (reference sequence).

The rearrangement joins TRBV4-3 to TRBJ1-5; D remains ambiguous. With 0 bases removed from V and 9 bases from J, the gap between germline ends came to 15 bases. CDR1 LGHNA and CDR2 YSLEER come from the germline V gene. The CDR3 covers 15 residues. The CDR3 loop is CASSQDQNPLRPQHF. The CDR3 bases are TGCGCCAGCAGCCAAGATCAGAATCCGCTGCGGCCCCAGCATTTT.

This clone was detected once. This chain uses TRBV2 with TRBJ1-5, with no clear D. The CDR3 sequence is 15 residues long. Trimming removed 2 bases at V and 3 bases at J, with 11 bases between. The germline V gene has CDR1 SNHLY and CDR2 FYNNEI. The CDR3 coding sequence is TGTGCCAGCAGTGAATGGAGCGTGGTCAATCAGCCCCAGCATTTT. This gives the protein CASSEWSVVNQPQHF.

V gene TRBV6-5 combines with J gene TRBJ2-7; D possibly corresponds to TRBD1 (6 bases). Germline lookup yields CDR1 MNHEY and CDR2 SVGAGI. The CDR3 is 14 residues long. V was pared by 7 bases and J by 0 bases, with 13 bases between. CDR3 in DNA: TGTGCCAGCACCCCCGGGACACGCTCCTACGAGCAGTACTTC. This sequence encodes CASTPGTRSYEQYF.

This sequence joins TRBV19 and TRBJ1-5; the match to TRBD1 covers 9 bases. From germline, CDR1 is LNHDA and CDR2 SQIVND (reference sequence). This CDR3 has 14 amino acids. The junction had 6 bases not matched to a gene; V was cut back by 5 bases and J by 7 bases. The CDR3 coding sequence is TGTGCCAGTAGTCAACAGGGGGCGAGGCAGCCCCAGCATTTT. Encoded protein: CASSQQGARQPQHF. The complete variable domain, with remaining parts taken from reference TRBV19 and TRBJ1-5, reads DGGITQSPKYLFRKEGQNVTLSCEQNLNHDAMYWYRQDPGQGLRLIYYSQIVNDFQKGDIAEGYSVSREKKESFPLTVTSAQKNPTAFYLCASSQQGARQPQHFGDGTRLSIL.

The chain links TRBV4-3 to TRBJ2-7, with D unclear. From germline, CDR1 is LGHNA and CDR2 YSLEER. Trimming stripped 1 base from V and 0 bases from J, with 4 bases between. The CDR3 is 13 amino acids. The CDR3 region has the DNA TGCGCCAGCAGCCAAGGGTACTCCTACGAGCAGTACTTC. Translated: CASSQGYSYEQYF.

This clone was counted a few times. The chain is built from TRBV14 and TRBJ2-1, with D unresolved. CDR1 is SGHDN and CDR2 is FVKESK in the germline V gene. The V end was cut by 2 bases, the J end by 2 bases, with 7 bases between. This CDR3 has 14 residues. This CDR3 is CASSQSGPYNEQFF. CDR3 DNA: TGTGCCAGCAGCCAATCCGGGCCCTACAATGAGCAGTTCTTC.

V is TRBV5-1 and J is TRBJ2-2, with TRBD2 matching 7 bases. CDR1 is SGHRS, CDR2 YFSETQ, per germline. The CDR3 is 17 amino acids. J gave up 5 bases and V 4 bases, and 14 bases lay outside the gene matches. The CDR3 DNA is TGCGCCAGCAGCGGGGGGACTATGGGGCGCTTTACCGGGGAGCTGTTTTTT. Encoded protein: CASSGGTMGRFTGELFF. Complete variable domain (other parts from reference TRBV5-1 and TRBJ2-2): KAGVTQTPRYLIKTRGQQVTLSCSPISGHRSVSWYQQTPGQGLQFLFEYFSETQRNKGNFPGRFSGRQFSNSRSEMNVSTLELGDSALYLCASSGGTMGRFTGELFFGEGSRLTVL.

The V gene is TRBV6-5, the J gene TRBJ1-6; 7 positions match TRBD1. The CDR3 sequence is 14 residues long. Germline trimming cut 7 bases from V and 7 bases from J; bases unmatched to any gene: 7. The germline gives CDR1 MNHEY, CDR2 SVGAGI. The CDR3 is CASTPTGRNSPLHF. In DNA, the CDR3 is TGTGCCAGCACTCCGACAGGGAGGAATTCACCCCTCCACTTT.

The V call is TRBV5-6, the J call TRBJ2-3, with D perhaps TRBD2 (5 bases). V was trimmed by 4 bases and J by 0 bases, leaving 15 bases between them. Germline V gene lookup returns CDR1 SGHDT and CDR2 YYEEEE. The CDR3 consists of 16 residues. The CDR3: CASSPAGSRSTDTQYF. The CDR3 bases are TGTGCCAGCAGCCCGGCGGGCAGCCGTAGCACAGATACGCAGTATTTT.

The chain links TRBV2 to TRBJ1-2; 8 nucleotides match TRBD1. The CDR3 is made up of 16 amino acids. Germline V gene data show CDR1 as SNHLY and CDR2 as FYNNEI. The V and J ends lost 3 bases and 3 bases, in that order; junction bases with no gene match: 9. Here the CDR3 reads CASSDSRTGKDYGYTF. CDR3 nucleotide sequence: TGTGCCAGCAGTGACTCCAGGACAGGGAAGGACTATGGCTACACCTTC.

The V and J genes are TRBV7-9 and TRBJ2-7, with TRBD2 identical over 8 bases. The CDR3 is 15 amino acids. Germline V CDR1 and CDR2: SEHNR, FQNEAQ (reference sequence). V shed 3 bases, J shed 7 bases, and the junction held 11 bases outside the gene matches. The CDR3 reads CASSFEVAGKKEQYF. The CDR3 coding sequence is TGTGCCAGCAGCTTTGAGGTAGCGGGGAAAAAAGAGCAGTACTTC.

The chain is built from TRBV6-5 and TRBJ1-2, with 12 bases fitting TRBD1. Germline V gene data show CDR1 as MNHEY and CDR2 as SVGAGI. The CDR3 is 14 amino acids. V dropped 5 bases and J dropped 7; count of bases not matched to a gene: 5. CDR3: CASSPGQGARGYTF. CDR3 nucleotide sequence: TGTGCCAGCAGTCCGGGACAGGGGGCTCGTGGCTACACCTTC.

This clone showed up just once. The CDR3 loop reads CAWSLPESAFF. Written as DNA, the CDR3 is TGTGCCTGGAGTCTCCCGGAGAGCGCTTTCTTT. The V call is TRBV30, the J call TRBJ1-1; D not certain. Trimming removed 2 bases from V and 11 bases from J, with 12 bases in between. The V gene's germline CDR1 is GTSNPN and CDR2 SVGIG (reference sequence). The CDR3 spans 11 residues. Full variable domain (remainder filled in from reference TRBV30 and TRBJ1-1): SQTIHQWPATLVQPVGSPLSLECTVEGTSNPNLYWYRQAAGRGLQLLFYSVGIGQISSEVPQNLSASRPQDRQFILSSKKLLLSDSGFYLCAWSLPESAFFGQGTRLTVV.

The chain recombines TRBV7-9 with TRBJ1-1, with D maybe TRBD1 (6 bases). CDR3 length: 15 residues. Looked up from germline, CDR1 is SEHNR and CDR2 is FQNEAQ (reference sequence). Trimming stripped 5 bases from V and 3 bases from J, with 16 bases between. The CDR3 sequence is CASSLDRTSDTEAFF. CDR3 coding DNA: TGTGCCAGCAGCCTCGACAGGACCTCCGACACTGAAGCTTTCTTT.

This chain links TRBV10-3 with TRBJ1-1; maybe TRBD1 (5 bases). CDR1 and CDR2 (germline): ENHRY, SYGVKD. The V and J ends lost 8 bases and 10 bases respectively, with 14 bases between them. This CDR3 spans 11 amino acids. CDR3 residues: CAIGGGTRAFF. CDR3 DNA sequence: TGTGCCATCGGAGGAGGGACGCGAGCTTTCTTT.

The genes are TRBV5-6 and TRBJ1-1, with D perhaps TRBD1 (5 bases). The CDR3 has 15 residues. V dropped 5 bases and J dropped 2 bases, with 16 bases sitting between them. Germline V gene sequence: CDR1 SGHDT, CDR2 YYEEEE. CDR3 sequence reads: CASRGWGRQNTEAFF. The CDR3 DNA is TGTGCCAGCAGGGGGTGGGGACGCCAAAACACTGAAGCTTTCTTT.

The V call is TRBV18, the J call TRBJ1-1; weak D call: TRBD1 (5 bases). Germline V gene sequence: CDR1 KGHSH, CDR2 LQKENI. The CDR3 loop spans 16 amino acids. V was clipped by 4 bases and J by 1 base, with 16 bases between them. CDR3 in amino acids: CASSLGRSPKNTEAFF. The CDR3 DNA sequence: TGTGCCAGCTCACTGGGACGGAGTCCTAAGAACACTGAAGCTTTCTTT.

The chain combines TRBV19 with TRBJ1-2; TRBD1 might be the D (6 bases). Deletions cut 11 bases from V and 8 bases from J, with 18 bases between. In germline, CDR1 is LNHDA, CDR2 SQIVND (reference sequence). This CDR3 is built from 12 residues. CDR3: CASGQRYEGYTF. The CDR3 nucleotides read TGTGCCTCAGGACAGCGTTACGAGGGCTACACCTTC. Full variable domain (rest looked up from reference TRBV19 and TRBJ1-2): DGGITQSPKYLFRKEGQNVTLSCEQNLNHDAMYWYRQDPGQGLRLIYYSQIVNDFQKGDIAEGYSVSREKKESFPLTVTSAQKNPTAFYLCASGQRYEGYTFGSGTRLTVV.